These 3 T cell receptor beta chains were sequenced from one sample in a study of brain T cells in children with intractable seizures. The time point: blood from clinic visit 5 months post-surgery; TSC patient then seizure free. Sequencing used immunoSEQ multiplex PCR; TCRdb keeps in-frame clones, though not all of them. Of about 340,000 clones listed, approximately 93% are singletons. Here the sequenced sample was peripheral blood, taken about 5 months after surgery. Every receptor here comes from a boy under two years old with tuberous sclerosis and intractable seizures.

The rearrangement links TRBV5-4 to TRBJ2-5; D gene unclear. The V gene's germline CDR1 is SGHNT and CDR2 YYREEE (reference sequence). V was pared by 2 bases and J by 5 bases, with 10 bases between. The CDR3 covers 13 residues. DNA for the CDR3: TGTGCCAGCAGCTTTTTAAAGGCGGAGACCCAGTACTTC. Its protein product is CASSFLKAETQYF.

The rearrangement uses TRBV19 and TRBJ2-2; 9 nucleotides line up with TRBD2. V shed 4 bases, J shed 2 bases, and the junction held 2 bases outside the gene matches. The CDR3 is made up of 15 amino acids. Looked up from germline, CDR1 is LNHDA and CDR2 is SQIVND (reference sequence). The DNA of the CDR3 is TGTGCCAGTAGTAGGCGGGGGGGTAACACCGGGGAGCTGTTTTTT. The encoded protein is CASSRRGGNTGELFF.

The rearrangement joins TRBV12-5 to TRBJ2-2, with D unresolved. The germline V gene has CDR1 LGHNT and CDR2 FRNRAP. The ends were cut back, 10 bases at V and 1 base at J, with 10 bases in the middle. The CDR3 is 13 amino acids. CDR3 DNA: TGTGCTACCCCCTACGGGAACACCGGGGAGCTGTTTTTT. This codes for CATPYGNTGELFF.